These 31 T cell receptor beta chains came from one sample sequenced in a study of blood T cell repertoires in COVID-19. Some clones are missing from TCRdb's copy, which holds only in-frame ones; the method was immunoSEQ multiplex PCR. This sample has about 100,000 clones; roughly four fifths occur once, and the top ten carry about 5%. The sequenced sample consisted of peripheral blood. Every receptor here comes from a man aged 55 to 70 with acute or convalescent COVID-19.

This clone was counted a single time. The chain is built from TRBV3-1 (or the pseudogene TRBV3-2) and TRBJ1-2; D is uncertain. V was pared by 1 base and J by 4 bases, with 13 bases between. The CDR3 length is 15 residues. The germline CDR1 and CDR2 sequences are LGHDT and YNNKEL (reference sequence). The chain's CDR3 is CASSQGYSSLYGYTF. The DNA of the CDR3 is TGTGCCAGCAGCCAAGGATACAGCTCCCTCTATGGCTACACCTTC.

The chain joins TRBV4-1 to TRBJ1-3; TRBD1 might be the D (5 bases). This CDR3 spans 17 amino acids. Germline lookup yields CDR1 MGHRA and CDR2 YSYEKL. The V end lost 0 bases, the J end lost 7 bases, and 19 bases lay between the germline ends. CDR3 loop: CASSQEEWRGRPNTIYF. The CDR3 DNA reads as TGCGCCAGCAGCCAAGAAGAATGGAGGGGTCGGCCGAACACCATATATTTT.

This clone was observed once. The genes are TRBV2 and TRBJ1-5, with 8 bases aligning to TRBD1. V shed 3 bases and J 7 bases; nucleotides not matched to a gene: 5. Germline-derived CDR1 and CDR2 are SNHLY and FYNNEI. CDR3 length: 14 residues. CDR3 region: CASSDTGGVQPQHF. For the CDR3, the DNA is TGTGCCAGCAGTGACACAGGGGGTGTGCAGCCCCAGCATTTT.

The rearrangement links TRBV7-2 to TRBJ2-7, with a possible D match to TRBD1 (6 bases). V was cut by 7 bases and J by 0 bases, with 13 bases left in between. The CDR3 contains 14 residues. In germline, CDR1 is SGHTA, CDR2 FQGNSA. CDR3 coding DNA: TGTGCCAGCACCCCCAGGGGTTCCTCCTACGAGCAGTACTTC. Translating it yields CASTPRGSSYEQYF.

The chain links TRBV29-1 to TRBJ1-1; 7 bases match TRBD1. The CDR3 has 13 residues. The ends lost 7 bases at V and 4 bases at J; junction bases unmatched: 9. Germline V gene data show CDR1 as SQVTM and CDR2 as ANQGSEA. In nucleotides, the CDR3 is TGCAGCGCCGAAAGAGGGGGCGGCACTGAAGCTTTCTTT. Residues: CSAERGGGTEAFF.

Written as DNA, the CDR3 is TGTGCCAGCAGGGGGACTTGGGCTGGGGCCAACGTCCTGACTTTC. Translated: CASRGTWAGANVLTF. This chain joins TRBV6-5 and TRBJ2-6; a weak D match, TRBD2 (6 bases). The length of the CDR3 is 15 residues. Per germline, CDR1 MNHEY and CDR2 SVGAGI. With 6 bases removed from V and 2 bases from J, the gap between germline ends came to 11 bases.

The CDR3 nucleotides are TGTGCCAGCAGCGGAGTCCCAATGAGGCCAACTAATCAGCCCCAGCATTTT. Amino acid sequence: CASSGVPMRPTNQPQHF. The chain combines TRBV9 with TRBJ1-5; D is unclear. This CDR3 has 17 amino acids. With 3 bases removed from V and 4 bases from J, the gap between germline ends came to 20 bases. CDR1 and CDR2 from the germline V gene are SGDLS and YYNGEE.

This CDR3 is CASSRISELTGELFF. The DNA of the CDR3 is TGTGCCAGCTCACGGATTAGCGAACTCACCGGGGAGCTGTTTTTT. The chain uses TRBV18 and TRBJ2-2; D perhaps matches TRBD2 (5 bases). Trimming pared 4 bases from V and 4 bases from J, leaving 13 bases between. Germline V gene lookup returns CDR1 KGHSH and CDR2 LQKENI. CDR3 size: 15 residues.

The chain combines TRBV11-2 with TRBJ2-5; tentatively, D is TRBD1 (5 bases). The CDR3 contains 14 residues. CDR1 is SGHAT and CDR2 is FQNNGV in the germline V gene. Trimming stripped 3 bases from V and 2 bases from J, with 10 bases between. CDR3 in amino acids: CASSLDNIQETQYF. CDR3 nucleotides: TGTGCCAGCAGCTTGGACAATATACAAGAGACCCAGTACTTC.

V gene TRBV18 combines with J gene TRBJ2-7; D possibly corresponds to TRBD1 (6 bases). V lost 6 bases, J lost 2 bases, and 14 bases lay in between. The CDR3 runs 14 residues. The V gene's germline CDR1 is KGHSH and CDR2 LQKENI. The CDR3 reads CASSQGQLTYEQYF. The DNA for the CDR3 is TGTGCCAGCTCCCAGGGGCAGCTCACCTACGAGCAGTACTTC.

This rearrangement joins TRBV27 to TRBJ2-2; 7 nucleotides agree with TRBD1. This CDR3 comprises 18 residues. V was pared by 2 bases and J by 0 bases, with 9 bases of the junction left unmatched. Looked up from germline, CDR1 is MNHEY and CDR2 is SMNVEV (reference sequence). The CDR3 DNA reads TGTGCCAGCAGTTTAATTCCTCCCGACAGGGCGAACACCGGGGAGCTGTTTTTT. Its translation: CASSLIPPDRANTGELFF.

The J gene is TRBJ1-5, the V gene TRBV18, with 9 positions matching TRBD1. This CDR3 is 17 amino acids long. Germline lookup yields CDR1 KGHSH and CDR2 LQKENI. V gave up 6 bases and J gave up 0 bases; unmatched junction bases: 9. The CDR3, as DNA: TGTGCCAGCTCCCGACAGGGGGGGATCGATAGCAATCAGCCCCAGCATTTT. Amino acids: CASSRQGGIDSNQPQHF.

The J gene is TRBJ1-2, the V gene TRBV6-5; TRBD1 might be the D (5 bases). Trimming pared 6 bases from V and 2 bases from J, leaving 13 bases between. This CDR3 comprises 14 residues. Germline CDR1 is MNHEY and CDR2 is SVGAGI. CDR3 protein: CASSKSRQNYGYTF. CDR3 nucleotides: TGTGCCAGCAGCAAATCCAGACAGAACTATGGCTACACCTTC.

The CDR3 spells CASSTQTGIDYGYTF. The CDR3 DNA sequence: TGTGCCAGCAGTACCCAGACAGGGATCGACTATGGCTACACCTTC. The chain uses TRBV25-1 and TRBJ1-2, with 7 nucleotides matching TRBD1. The V and J ends lost 5 bases and 3 bases, in that order; junction bases with no gene match: 9. The germline V gene has CDR1 MGHDK and CDR2 SYGVNS. This CDR3 is 15 amino acids long.

The table lists this clone with a count of one. V usage is TRBV20-1 and J usage is TRBJ2-5; 13 positions agree with TRBD2. Germline V gives CDR1 DFQATT, CDR2 SNEGSKA (reference sequence). Trimming at V came to 3 bases and at J to 5 bases, leaving 6 bases not matched to a gene. The CDR3 is made up of 15 amino acids. The CDR3 coding sequence is TGCAGTGCTAGTAGGACTAGCGGGGGTGGGGAGACCCAGTACTTC. Protein product: CSASRTSGGGETQYF.

This rearrangement joins TRBV7-2 to TRBJ1-6; possible D gene TRBD1, 6 bases. The CDR3 is made up of 18 amino acids. Germline assignment: CDR1 SGHTA and CDR2 FQGNSA. V lost 2 bases, J lost 3 bases, and 17 bases lay in between. As DNA, the CDR3 is TGTGCCAGCAGCTTAATTGTTACAGGGCGACGCTATAATTCACCCCTCCACTTT. Protein: CASSLIVTGRRYNSPLHF.

The V call is TRBV30, the J call TRBJ1-2; 8 bases agree with TRBD1. Germline V gene data show CDR1 as GTSNPN and CDR2 as SVGIG (reference sequence). This CDR3 is 14 amino acids long. The V and J ends lost 2 bases and 8 bases, in that order; junction bases with no gene match: 10. The CDR3 here is CAWSRDRGGRGYTF. CDR3 coding DNA: TGTGCCTGGAGTAGAGACAGGGGCGGTCGGGGCTACACCTTC.

This clone came up a few times. V gene TRBV29-1 combines with J gene TRBJ2-7; 10 nucleotides align to TRBD1. Per germline, CDR1 SQVTM and CDR2 ANQGSEA. The CDR3 covers 13 residues. J was trimmed by 5 bases and V by 6 bases; bases with no gene match: 7. For the CDR3, the DNA is TGCAGCGTCCTGGACAGGGGGAAGGACGAGCAGTACTTC. Its translation is CSVLDRGKDEQYF.

The rearrangement uses TRBV5-1 and TRBJ2-3, with TRBD2 matching over 7 bases. This CDR3 is built from 15 residues. CDR1 is SGHRS and CDR2 is YFSETQ in the germline V gene. The V gene end was trimmed by 2 bases and the J gene end by 1 base; junction bases not matched to a gene: 4. CDR3 sequence reads: CASSFGGIGTDTQYF. The CDR3 DNA reads as TGCGCCAGCAGCTTCGGGGGGATAGGCACAGATACGCAGTATTTT.

CDR3 nucleotide sequence: TGTGCCAGCAGCTTACAGAGCAATCAGCCCCAGCATTTT. Its translation is CASSLQSNQPQHF. V gene TRBV7-2 combines with J gene TRBJ1-5; no clear D gene. Germline CDR1 and CDR2: SGHTA and FQGNSA. The V end lost 2 bases, the J end lost 1 base, and 3 bases lay between the germline ends. The CDR3 extends over 13 amino acids.

The rearrangement links TRBV7-9 to TRBJ2-3; TRBD2 aligns across 14 bases. The CDR3 has 18 amino acids. Germline lookup yields CDR1 SEHNR and CDR2 FQNEAQ (reference sequence). Trimming at V came to 5 bases and at J to 3 bases, leaving 10 bases not matched to a gene. The DNA of the CDR3 is TGTGCCAGCAGCGGGCTGGGGACTAGCGGGGGTAGAACAGATACGCAGTATTTT. Translated, it gives CASSGLGTSGGRTDTQYF.

The J gene is TRBJ2-1, the V gene TRBV7-2; D unresolved. V was shortened by 5 bases and J by 5 bases, with 10 bases between the two germline ends. Germline assignment: CDR1 SGHTA and CDR2 FQGNSA. The CDR3 is 13 amino acids. CDR3 loop: CASSTRVHNEQFF. The CDR3 DNA is TGTGCCAGCAGCACCCGGGTTCACAATGAGCAGTTCTTC.

The chain recombines TRBV7-2 with TRBJ2-5, with D possibly being TRBD2 (6 bases). V lost 3 bases to trimming and J lost 5 bases, with 7 bases between them. Germline CDR1 SGHTA, CDR2 FQGNSA. The CDR3 has 12 residues. The CDR3 spells CASSFGGETQYF. CDR3 sequence (DNA): TGTGCCAGCAGCTTCGGAGGGGAGACCCAGTACTTC.

This chain connects TRBV6-1 to TRBJ2-3, with D perhaps TRBD2 (7 bases). CDR1 is MNHNS, CDR2 SASEGT, per germline. The CDR3 is made up of 17 amino acids. Between the trimmed V and J ends, which lost 0 bases and 8 bases, there was a span of 21 bases. Here the CDR3 reads CASSEAPPGGGFGTQYF. Here the CDR3 DNA reads TGTGCCAGCAGTGAAGCGCCCCCGGGGGGCGGGTTTGGTACGCAGTATTTT.

The chain recombines TRBV5-1 with TRBJ1-1; D remains ambiguous. This CDR3 comprises 13 residues. Germline CDR1 SGHRS, CDR2 YFSETQ. Trimming cost V 3 bases and J 0 bases, with 6 bases left between them. The CDR3 nucleotides are TGCGCCAGCAGCTCAGGCATGAACACTGAAGCTTTCTTT. As protein: CASSSGMNTEAFF.

The DNA for the CDR3 is TGTGCCAGCAGACTAATTCTCGGACAGGGCCAAGAGACCCAGTACTTC. This translates into CASRLILGQGQETQYF. The chain couples TRBV3-1 (or the pseudogene TRBV3-2) to TRBJ2-5, with 8 nucleotides matching TRBD1. The J segment lost 1 base and the V segment lost 6 bases, leaving 10 bases of the junction unmatched. This CDR3 region has 16 residues. The germline CDR1 and CDR2 sequences are LGHDT and YNNKEL (reference sequence).

This chain links TRBV5-1 with TRBJ2-2; the match to TRBD2 covers 11 bases. The CDR3 extends over 16 amino acids. J gave up 1 base and V 3 bases, and 2 bases lay outside the gene matches. Germline values: CDR1 SGHRS, CDR2 YFSETQ. The CDR3 spells CASSSGLAVNTGELFF. The DNA of the CDR3 is TGCGCCAGCAGCTCGGGACTAGCGGTGAACACCGGGGAGCTGTTTTTT.

The chain links TRBV7-3 to TRBJ2-5, with 9 bases matching TRBD1. The CDR3 runs 14 residues. CDR1 and CDR2 from the germline V gene are SGHTA and FQGTGA. V gave up 4 bases and J gave up 4 bases; unmatched junction bases: 4. CDR3 in amino acids: CASSSTGGTETQYF. The CDR3 coding sequence is TGTGCCAGCAGCTCAACAGGGGGCACAGAGACCCAGTACTTC.

The chain recombines TRBV29-1 with TRBJ1-5, with 9 bases lining up with TRBD1. The CDR3 consists of 12 residues. The junction had 2 bases not matched to a gene; V was cut back by 6 bases and J by 5 bases. Germline loops: CDR1 SQVTM, CDR2 ANQGSEA. The CDR3 protein is CSVRQGDQPQHF. As DNA, the CDR3 is TGCAGCGTGCGACAGGGGGATCAGCCCCAGCATTTT.

This chain uses TRBV5-8 with TRBJ2-2, with 7 bases fitting TRBD2. The junction had 11 bases not matched to a gene; V was cut back by 4 bases and J by 5 bases. The CDR3 spans 16 residues. Per germline, CDR1 SGHTS and CDR2 YDEGEE. CDR3 sequence reads: CASSLWRLAQTGELFF. The CDR3 DNA is TGTGCCAGCAGCCTTTGGCGACTAGCTCAAACCGGGGAGCTGTTTTTT.

The genes are TRBV18 and TRBJ2-1; D may be TRBD1 (6 bases). Trimming took off 5 bases at V and 2 bases at J, with 10 bases between the two ends. CDR1 is KGHSH and CDR2 is LQKENI in the germline V gene. The CDR3 length is 14 residues. The CDR3 is CASSEGGPYNEQFF. The CDR3 DNA reads TGTGCCAGCTCAGAAGGGGGTCCCTACAATGAGCAGTTCTTC.